The 14 T cell receptor beta chains listed next were all sequenced from one sample in a study of shared clonotypes between healthy human individuals. This table comes from immunoSEQ multiplex PCR, and its TCRdb copy is limited to in-frame clones, with some not included. The data contain approximately 1.5 million clones, about 98% of them singletons. Sample: naive CD4+ T cells sorted from blood. This sample's subset: CD45RA+ positively selected. The origin of the receptors is a man under 40 in good health.

The J gene is TRBJ2-7, the V gene TRBV7-2; TRBD2 is a possible D gene (5 bases). From germline, CDR1 is SGHTA and CDR2 FQGNSA. The V end was cut by 5 bases, the J end by 12 bases, with 14 bases between. The CDR3 extends over 11 amino acids. CDR3 amino acids: CASSLTRNLYF. CDR3 bases: TGTGCCAGCAGCCTAACTAGGAATCTGTACTTC.

The chain joins TRBV2 to TRBJ2-1; D gene unclear. Germline-derived CDR1 and CDR2 are SNHLY and FYNNEI. The V end lost 6 bases, the J end lost 8 bases, and 14 bases lay between the germline ends. This CDR3 has 13 residues. The DNA for the CDR3 is TGTGCCAGCAGACTTGACCTTCCCTATGAGCAGTTCTTC. Translation: CASRLDLPYEQFF.

J is TRBJ1-3 and V is TRBV18; 9 bases agree with TRBD1. Looked up from germline, CDR1 is KGHSH and CDR2 is LQKENI. Trimming took 6 bases from V and 4 from J; bases not matched to a gene: 7. This CDR3 has 15 amino acids. CDR3 sequence: CASSSIQGAGNTIYF. The CDR3 nucleotides are TGTGCCAGCTCGTCAATACAGGGGGCCGGAAACACCATATATTTT.

The chain employs TRBV4-3 and TRBJ2-7; 9 nucleotides align to TRBD1. After removal of 2 bases from V and 4 bases from J, the junction contained 3 bases not matched to a gene. Germline values: CDR1 LGHNA, CDR2 YSLEER. CDR3 length: 14 amino acids. The CDR3 is CASSQTGGAYEQYF. The CDR3 coding sequence is TGCGCCAGCAGCCAAACAGGGGGCGCGTACGAGCAGTACTTC.

This rearrangement joins TRBV2 to TRBJ1-4, with D unresolved. The CDR3 is made up of 11 amino acids. Germline V gene lookup returns CDR1 SNHLY and CDR2 FYNNEI. Trimming stripped 4 bases from V and 14 bases from J, with 11 bases between. CDR3 nucleotide sequence: TGTGCCAGCAGTGCGTCAGGACGTCTGTTTTTT. Translation gives CASSASGRLFF.

J is TRBJ2-5 and V is TRBV10-1, with TRBD1 identical over 9 bases. Germline CDR1 reads WNHNN; CDR2 reads SYGVQD (reference sequence). The CDR3 has 15 residues. The J segment lost 5 bases and the V segment lost 3 bases, leaving 7 bases of the junction unmatched. CDR3 region: CASSESGTGMETQYF. CDR3 DNA sequence: TGCGCCAGCAGTGAATCCGGGACAGGGATGGAGACCCAGTACTTC.

The DNA of the CDR3 is TGCGCCAGCAGCCAAGAGCCGACAGGGGTGAACTACGAGCAGTACTTC. Its translation: CASSQEPTGVNYEQYF. The rearrangement links TRBV4-1 to TRBJ2-7, with TRBD1 matching over 8 bases. V dropped 0 bases and J dropped 3; count of bases not matched to a gene: 7. The CDR3 spans 16 residues. Germline V CDR1 and CDR2: MGHRA, YSYEKL.

The J gene is TRBJ2-1, the V gene TRBV15; TRBD2 agrees at 13 bases. The trim removed 0 bases at V and 5 bases at J, leaving 7 bases unmatched. The CDR3 consists of 18 residues. Germline V lookup: CDR1 LNHNV, CDR2 YYDKDF (reference sequence). Here the CDR3 DNA reads TGTGCCACCAGCAGAGATCCAACGGGACTAGCGGGAAACAATGAGCAGTTCTTC. Translating gives CATSRDPTGLAGNNEQFF.

The J gene is TRBJ2-7, the V gene TRBV7-2, with D perhaps matching TRBD2 (7 bases). The germline CDR1 and CDR2 sequences are SGHTA and FQGNSA. The length of the CDR3 is 14 residues. V lost 0 bases and J 7 bases, leaving 13 bases between the germline ends. The CDR3 region is CASSLALGGLEQYF. CDR3 DNA sequence: TGTGCCAGCAGCTTAGCGCTGGGGGGGCTGGAGCAGTACTTC.

V gene TRBV28 combines with J gene TRBJ2-7, with D tentatively TRBD1 or TRBD2 (5 bases each). Trimming removed 6 bases at V and 2 bases at J, with 20 bases between. The CDR3 contains 16 residues. Germline CDR1 MDHEN, CDR2 SYDVKM. The CDR3 loop reads CASRGSRWGRTYEQYF. CDR3 coding DNA: TGTGCCAGCAGAGGGAGTCGGTGGGGCCGGACCTACGAGCAGTACTTC.

V gene TRBV19 combines with J gene TRBJ1-5; D is perhaps TRBD1 (5 bases). The V end lost 3 bases, the J end lost 6 bases, and 15 bases lay between the germline ends. This CDR3 has 15 residues. CDR1 is LNHDA, CDR2 SQIVND, per germline (reference sequence). Here the CDR3 reads CASSIGGRDGQPQHF. The CDR3 region has the DNA TGTGCCAGTAGTATCGGAGGCAGGGATGGTCAGCCCCAGCATTTT. Using reference TRBV19 and TRBJ1-5 for the parts outside the CDR3, the full variable domain is DGGITQSPKYLFRKEGQNVTLSCEQNLNHDAMYWYRQDPGQGLRLIYYSQIVNDFQKGDIAEGYSVSREKKESFPLTVTSAQKNPTAFYLCASSIGGRDGQPQHFGDGTRLSIL.

The chain combines TRBV5-1 with TRBJ2-5, with D uncertain. The CDR3 runs 15 residues. The V and J ends lost 3 bases and 1 base respectively, with 13 bases between them. Germline CDR1 SGHRS, CDR2 YFSETQ. In DNA, the CDR3 is TGCGCCAGCAGCTCCGACCCCGCACCCCAAGAGACCCAGTACTTC. It yields the protein CASSSDPAPQETQYF. Full variable domain (missing parts from reference TRBV5-1 and TRBJ2-5): KAGVTQTPRYLIKTRGQQVTLSCSPISGHRSVSWYQQTPGQGLQFLFEYFSETQRNKGNFPGRFSGRQFSNSRSEMNVSTLELGDSALYLCASSSDPAPQETQYFGPGTRLLVL.

The chain has TRBV9 and TRBJ2-1; the match to TRBD2 covers 12 bases. Germline lookup yields CDR1 SGDLS and CDR2 YYNGEE. This CDR3 is 15 amino acids long. Trimming removed 4 bases from V and 10 bases from J; junction bases left unmatched: 9. The CDR3, as DNA: TGTGCCAGCAGCCCTCTAGCGGGAGGGCCGAGGGAGCAGTTCTTC. Amino acids: CASSPLAGGPREQFF. The entire variable domain, with the rest obtained from reference TRBV9 and TRBJ2-1, is as follows: DSGVTQTPKHLITATGQRVTLRCSPRSGDLSVYWYQQSLDQGLQFLIQYYNGEERAKGNILERFSAQQFPDLHSELNLSSLELGDSALYFCASSPLAGGPREQFFGPGTRLTVL.

The gene calls are TRBV5-1 and TRBJ2-5; D remains unclear. The V end lost 4 bases, the J end lost 0 bases, and 16 bases lay between the germline ends. This CDR3 has 16 amino acids. Germline CDR1 SGHRS, CDR2 YFSETQ. CDR3 coding DNA: TGCGCCAGCAGCGGACGCCCCCCAAGTAACCAAGAGACCCAGTACTTC. Translating gives CASSGRPPSNQETQYF.